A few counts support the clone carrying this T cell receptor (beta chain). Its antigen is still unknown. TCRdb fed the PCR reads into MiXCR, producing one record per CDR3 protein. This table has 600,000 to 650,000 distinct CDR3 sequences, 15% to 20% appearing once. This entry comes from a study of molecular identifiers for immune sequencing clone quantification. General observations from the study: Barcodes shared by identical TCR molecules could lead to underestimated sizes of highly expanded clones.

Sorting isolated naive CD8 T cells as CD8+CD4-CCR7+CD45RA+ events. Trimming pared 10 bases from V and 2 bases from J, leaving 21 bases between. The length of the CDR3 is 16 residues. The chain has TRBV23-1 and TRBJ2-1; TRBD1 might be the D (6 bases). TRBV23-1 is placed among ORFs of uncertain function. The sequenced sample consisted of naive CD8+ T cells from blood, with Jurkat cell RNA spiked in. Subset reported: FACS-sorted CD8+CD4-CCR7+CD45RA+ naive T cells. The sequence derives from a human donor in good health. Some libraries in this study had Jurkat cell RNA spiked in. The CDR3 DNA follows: TGCGCCAACACGAAAATCAGGGGAATCGCCTACAATGAGCAGTTCTTC. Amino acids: CANTKIRGIAYNEQFF.